The entry below gives a single T cell receptor beta chain sequence along with its context. RNA transcripts yielded amplified TCR beta CDR3 regions. Primed by the HTBI set, a first-round RT-PCR was run on the TCR CDR3. Using its own MiXCR run on the multiplex PCR reads, TCRdb lists one record per CDR3 protein. This table holds roughly 580,000 distinct CDR3 sequences, 46% found once. The germline V gene has CDR1 SGHAT and CDR2 FQNNGV. The CDR3 runs to 12 residues. Trimming took 7 bases from V and 7 from J, leaving 10 bases between them. This specimen belongs to a study of T cells in Graves' hyperthyroidism and ophthalmopathy. Diagnosis of hyperthyroidism was new in patients aged 18 to 65, and its duration was under 2 months. Exclusion of a patient resulted from uncontrolled infection, other autoimmune disease, pregnancy or lactation. On the basis of clinical symptoms, serum thyroxine and TRAb, thyroid ultrasound and orbital computed tomography, diagnoses were made.

Specimen: peripheral blood or thyroid tissue (not recorded which). The receptor's source is a woman under 30 with Graves' hyperthyroidism. This chain connects TRBV11-2 to TRBJ1-4; D is unresolved. This chain's CDR3 is CASKGRGEKLFF. The CDR3 DNA reads TGTGCCAGCAAAGGGAGAGGTGAAAAACTGTTTTTT.